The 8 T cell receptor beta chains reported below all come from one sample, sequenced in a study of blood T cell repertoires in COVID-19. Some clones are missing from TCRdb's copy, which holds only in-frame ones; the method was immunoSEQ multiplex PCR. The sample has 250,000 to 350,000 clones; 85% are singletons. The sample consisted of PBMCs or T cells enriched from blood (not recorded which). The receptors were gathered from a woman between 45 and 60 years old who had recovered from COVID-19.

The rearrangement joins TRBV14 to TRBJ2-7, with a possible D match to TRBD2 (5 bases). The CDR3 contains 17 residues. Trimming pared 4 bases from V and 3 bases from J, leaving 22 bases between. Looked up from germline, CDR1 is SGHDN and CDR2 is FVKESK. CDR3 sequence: CASSPLGWGETVYEQYF. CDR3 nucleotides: TGTGCCAGCAGCCCCTTGGGTTGGGGAGAGACTGTCTACGAGCAGTACTTC.

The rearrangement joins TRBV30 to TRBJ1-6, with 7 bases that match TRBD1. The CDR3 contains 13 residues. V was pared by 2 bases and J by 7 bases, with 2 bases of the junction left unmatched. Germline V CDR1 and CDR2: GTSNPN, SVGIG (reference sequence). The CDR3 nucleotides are TGTGCCTGGAGTTTACAGGGGAATTCACCCCTCCACTTT. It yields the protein CAWSLQGNSPLHF.

In nucleotides, the CDR3 is TGTGCCAGCCGCATGAACGGGGGGGATTGGCAGTTCTTC. This sequence encodes CASRMNGGDWQFF. This chain connects TRBV28 to TRBJ2-1, with TRBD2 matching 8 bases. J gave up 12 bases and V 8 bases, and 12 bases lay outside the gene matches. CDR1 and CDR2 (germline): MDHEN, SYDVKM. This CDR3 spans 13 amino acids.

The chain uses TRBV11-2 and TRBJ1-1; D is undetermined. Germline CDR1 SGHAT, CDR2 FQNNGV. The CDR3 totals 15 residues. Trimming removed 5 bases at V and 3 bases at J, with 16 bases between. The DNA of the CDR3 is TGTGCCAGCAGCAAATATCGAGTAGCCGACACTGAAGCTTTCTTT. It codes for CASSKYRVADTEAFF. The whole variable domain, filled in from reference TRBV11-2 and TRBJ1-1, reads EAGVAQSPRYKIIEKRQSVAFWCNPISGHATLYWYQQILGQGPKLLIQFQNNGVVDDSQLPKDRFSAERLKGVDSTLKIQPAKLEDSAVYLCASSKYRVADTEAFFGQGTRLTVV.

Here the CDR3 DNA reads TGTGCCAGCAGCGCAGCGGGAGCTCGATTGGATGAGCAGTTCTTC. Protein sequence: CASSAAGARLDEQFF. V gene TRBV6-2 or TRBV6-3 combines with J gene TRBJ2-1; 8 bases align to TRBD2. CDR1 and CDR2 from the germline V gene are MNHEY and SVGEGT. J gave up 8 bases and V 6 bases, and 12 bases lay outside the gene matches. The CDR3 is 15 amino acids.

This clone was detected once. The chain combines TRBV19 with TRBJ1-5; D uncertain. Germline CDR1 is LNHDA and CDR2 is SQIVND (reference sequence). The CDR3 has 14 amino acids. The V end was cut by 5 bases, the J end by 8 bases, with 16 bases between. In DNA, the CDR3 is TGTGCCAGTAGTGCCGGGAGTTTTTTGAAGCCCCAGCATTTT. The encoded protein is CASSAGSFLKPQHF.

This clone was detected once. Here the CDR3 reads CASSQGTGGSYGYTF. Written as DNA, the CDR3 is TGTGCCAGCAGCCAAGGGACAGGGGGCTCATATGGCTACACCTTC. The chain recombines TRBV4-2 with TRBJ1-2; 11 bases fit TRBD1. This CDR3 contains 15 residues. CDR1 is LGHNA, CDR2 YNFKEQ, per germline. The ends lost 1 base at V and 5 bases at J; junction bases unmatched: 3.

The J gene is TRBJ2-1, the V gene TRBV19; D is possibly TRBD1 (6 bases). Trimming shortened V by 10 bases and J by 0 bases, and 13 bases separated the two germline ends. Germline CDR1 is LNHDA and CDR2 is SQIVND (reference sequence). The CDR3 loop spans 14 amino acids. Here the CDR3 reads CATRQGSSYNEQFF. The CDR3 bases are TGTGCCACTCGCCAGGGGAGCTCCTACAATGAGCAGTTCTTC.